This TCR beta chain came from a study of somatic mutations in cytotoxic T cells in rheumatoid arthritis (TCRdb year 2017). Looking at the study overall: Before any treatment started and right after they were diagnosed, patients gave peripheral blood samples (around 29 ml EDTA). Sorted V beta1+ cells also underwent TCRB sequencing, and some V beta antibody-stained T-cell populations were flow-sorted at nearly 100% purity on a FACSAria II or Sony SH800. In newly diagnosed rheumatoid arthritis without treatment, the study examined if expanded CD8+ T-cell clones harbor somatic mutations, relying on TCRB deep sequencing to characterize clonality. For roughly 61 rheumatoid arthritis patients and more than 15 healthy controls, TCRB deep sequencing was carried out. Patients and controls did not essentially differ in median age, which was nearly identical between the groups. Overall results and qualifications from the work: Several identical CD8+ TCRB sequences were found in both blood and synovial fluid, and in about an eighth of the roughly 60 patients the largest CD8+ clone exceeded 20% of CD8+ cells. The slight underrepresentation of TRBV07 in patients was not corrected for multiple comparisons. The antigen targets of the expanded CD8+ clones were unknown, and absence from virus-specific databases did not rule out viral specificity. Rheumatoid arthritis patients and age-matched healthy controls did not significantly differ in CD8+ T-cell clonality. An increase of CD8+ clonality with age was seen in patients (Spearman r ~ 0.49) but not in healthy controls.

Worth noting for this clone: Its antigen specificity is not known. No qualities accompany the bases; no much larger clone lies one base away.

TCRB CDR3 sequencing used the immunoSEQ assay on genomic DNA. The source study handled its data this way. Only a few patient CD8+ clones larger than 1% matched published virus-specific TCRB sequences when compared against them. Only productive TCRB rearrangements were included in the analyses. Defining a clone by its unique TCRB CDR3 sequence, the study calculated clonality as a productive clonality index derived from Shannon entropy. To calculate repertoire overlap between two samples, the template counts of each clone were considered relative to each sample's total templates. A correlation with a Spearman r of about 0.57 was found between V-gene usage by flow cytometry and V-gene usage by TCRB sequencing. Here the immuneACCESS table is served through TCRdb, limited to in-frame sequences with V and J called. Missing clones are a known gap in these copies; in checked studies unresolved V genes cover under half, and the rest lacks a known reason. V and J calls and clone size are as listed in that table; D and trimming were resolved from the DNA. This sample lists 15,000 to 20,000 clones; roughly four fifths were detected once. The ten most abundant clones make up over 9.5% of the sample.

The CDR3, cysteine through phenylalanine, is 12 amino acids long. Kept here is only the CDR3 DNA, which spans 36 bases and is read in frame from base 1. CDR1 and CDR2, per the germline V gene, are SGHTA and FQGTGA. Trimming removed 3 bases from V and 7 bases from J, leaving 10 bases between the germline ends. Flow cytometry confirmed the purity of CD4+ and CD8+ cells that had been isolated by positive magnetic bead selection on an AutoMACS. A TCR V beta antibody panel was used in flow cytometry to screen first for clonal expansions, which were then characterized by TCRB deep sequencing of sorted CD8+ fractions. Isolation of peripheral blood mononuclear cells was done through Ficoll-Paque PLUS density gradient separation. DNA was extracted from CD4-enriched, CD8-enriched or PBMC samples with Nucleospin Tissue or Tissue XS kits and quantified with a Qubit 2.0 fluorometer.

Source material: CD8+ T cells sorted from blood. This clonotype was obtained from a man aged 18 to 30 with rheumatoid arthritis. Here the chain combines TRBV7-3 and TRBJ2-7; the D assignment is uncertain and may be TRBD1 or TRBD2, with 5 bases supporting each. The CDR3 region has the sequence CASSFGAEEQYF. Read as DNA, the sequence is TGTGCCAGCAGCTTCGGGGCGGAAGAGCAGTACTTC.